The 2 T cell receptor beta chains below were found in one sample sequenced in a study of T cells in Graves' hyperthyroidism and ophthalmopathy. It was RNA transcripts that yielded the amplified TCR beta CDR3 regions. During a first-round RT-PCR of the TCR CDR3, the HTBI primer set was used. TCRdb itself ran the multiplex PCR reads through MiXCR, one entry per CDR3 protein. The sample yields 250,000 to 350,000 distinct CDR3 sequences, approximately 15% seen once. Sequenced input: blood. These receptors all stem from an older woman with Graves' ophthalmopathy.

At least ten counts were recorded for this clonotype. The chain links TRBV3-1 to TRBJ1-2; D is uncertain. V was trimmed by 2 bases and J by 5 bases, leaving 15 bases between them. The CDR3 spans 15 residues. Germline CDR1 is LGHDT and CDR2 is YNNKEL (reference sequence). CDR3 sequence reads: CASSQREYTAYGYTF. DNA for the CDR3: TGTGCCAGCAGCCAACGAGAATACACAGCTTATGGCTACACCTTC.

The rearrangement uses TRBV7-9 and TRBJ1-2; 8 bases match TRBD1. The CDR3 consists of 15 residues. J was trimmed by 4 bases and V by 3 bases; bases with no gene match: 7. Germline V gives CDR1 SEHNR, CDR2 FQNEAQ (reference sequence). CDR3 sequence: CASSFKDRVIYGYTF. CDR3 coding DNA: TGTGCCAGCAGCTTTAAGGACAGGGTAATCTATGGCTACACCTTC.